Listed below are T cell receptor beta chains from one sample, sequenced in a study of blood T cell repertoires in COVID-19. TCRdb's table, derived via immunoSEQ multiplex PCR, lists solely in-frame clones and lacks some. The table includes about half a million clones, roughly 87% detected once. Sequencing input: peripheral blood. These receptors all come from a man aged 18 to 29 with COVID-19, enrolled during active disease. Both conserved end residues are part of each CDR3. D genes are given only for firm matches. Size is stated for part of the rows, as once, few or many counts, or as a class when the clone is expanded.

TRBV19	TRBD1	TRBJ2-7	-	CASSWGQGSYEQYF	TGTGCCAGTAGTTGGGGACAGGGCTCCTACGAGCAGTACTTC
TRBV9	-	TRBJ2-7	-	CASSRRQTLTYEQYF	TGTGCCAGCAGCAGGAGACAGACCCTTACCTACGAGCAGTACTTC
TRBV11-2	-	TRBJ2-2	-	CARLQRRGTGELFF	TGTGCCAGACTCCAGAGGCGGGGCACCGGGGAGCTGTTTTTT
TRBV7-6	-	TRBJ2-7	-	CASSADRRYEQYF	TGTGCCAGCAGCGCGGATAGAAGGTACGAGCAGTACTTC
TRBV6-5	-	TRBJ2-5	-	CASSLPGSGSQYF	TGTGCCAGCAGTCTACCGGGATCAGGTTCCCAGTACTTC
TRBV9	TRBD1	TRBJ2-7	-	CASSVADRGVEQYF	TGTGCCAGCAGCGTAGCTGACAGGGGGGTAGAGCAGTACTTC
TRBV24-1	TRBD2	TRBJ2-7	few	CATSDSSGGMNEQYF	TGTGCCACCAGTGACTCTAGCGGGGGGATGAACGAGCAGTACTTC
TRBV12-5	TRBD1	TRBJ2-2	once	CASGLTRGQGTGELFF	TGTGCTAGTGGTTTGACCCGCGGACAGGGAACCGGGGAGCTGTTTTTT
TRBV5-5	-	TRBJ1-2	-	CASSLEDPGEGYTF	TGTGCCAGCAGCTTGGAGGATCCAGGGGAGGGCTACACCTTC
TRBV7-9	-	TRBJ2-6	-	CASSWSGSSAGANVLTF	TGTGCCAGCAGCTGGTCGGGGTCCTCTGCTGGGGCCAACGTCCTGACTTTC
TRBV28	TRBD1	TRBJ2-3	once	CASSLGGRGRLDTQYF	TGTGCCAGCAGTCTCGGTGGCAGGGGGCGCTTAGATACGCAGTATTTT
TRBV6-6	-	TRBJ1-2	-	CASRTPSGEGYTF	TGTGCCAGCAGAACGCCGAGCGGTGAGGGCTACACCTTC
TRBV5-4	TRBD1	TRBJ2-7	few	CASSSGQRAYEQYF	TGTGCCAGCAGCTCGGGACAGAGAGCCTACGAGCAGTACTTC
TRBV11-3	-	TRBJ1-1	-	CASSFMGHTEAFF	TGTGCCAGCAGCTTTATGGGGCACACTGAAGCTTTCTTT
TRBV3-1/TRBV3-2	-	TRBJ2-1	-	CASSQDRGGNEQFF	TGTGCCAGCAGCCAAGATAGAGGGGGCAATGAGCAGTTCTTC
TRBV6-5	-	TRBJ2-7	-	CASSYSGGRSYEQYF	TGTGCCAGCAGTTACTCCGGGGGACGCTCCTACGAGCAGTACTTC
TRBV5-6	-	TRBJ1-2	once	CASSLKRNSGGYTF	TGTGCCAGCAGCTTAAAGAGGAACTCGGGTGGCTACACCTTC
TRBV3-1/TRBV3-2	TRBD2	TRBJ2-7	-	CASSSTSVAEQYF	TGTGCCAGCAGCTCGACTAGCGTGGCCGAGCAGTACTTC
TRBV4-1	-	TRBJ2-5	once	CASSQGMRETQYF	TGCGCCAGCAGCCAAGGGATGAGGGAGACCCAGTACTTC
TRBV29-1	-	TRBJ1-1	-	CSVNRGRGTEAFF	TGCAGCGTAAACCGGGGGAGGGGGACTGAAGCTTTCTTT
TRBV2	TRBD1	TRBJ2-7	few	CASSTGTGWYEQYF	TGTGCCAGCAGCACCGGGACAGGGTGGTACGAGCAGTACTTC
TRBV5-5	-	TRBJ1-1	-	CASSPIRGNTEAFF	TGTGCCAGCAGCCCAATCAGGGGGAACACTGAAGCTTTCTTT
TRBV10-3	TRBD1	TRBJ1-4	-	CAISEEDRAEKLFF	TGTGCCATCAGTGAAGAGGACAGGGCTGAAAAACTGTTTTTT
TRBV5-1	-	TRBJ2-7	-	CASSFGPGSGEQYF	TGCGCCAGCAGCTTTGGTCCAGGGTCTGGCGAGCAGTACTTC
TRBV14	-	TRBJ1-1	-	CASSLQGATEAFF	TGTGCCAGCAGCCTACAGGGTGCCACTGAAGCTTTCTTT
TRBV7-9	-	TRBJ1-1	-	CASSLTELEAFF	TGTGCCAGCAGCTTGACAGAGCTTGAAGCTTTCTTT
TRBV6-1	-	TRBJ1-5	-	CASSEGTGLGQPQHF	TGTGCCAGCAGTGAAGGCACAGGGCTGGGTCAGCCCCAGCATTTT
TRBV18	TRBD1	TRBJ2-7	-	CASSRTGEQYF	TGTGCCAGCTCGCGGACAGGGGAGCAGTACTTC
TRBV7-8	TRBD1	TRBJ2-2	-	CASSLAAGTGATGELFF	TGTGCCAGCAGCTTAGCGGCCGGGACAGGGGCCACCGGGGAGCTGTTTTTT
TRBV6-6	TRBD2	TRBJ2-3	-	CASGLTSLADTQYF	TGTGCCAGCGGCCTGACTAGCCTGGCCGATACGCAGTATTTT
TRBV10-3	TRBD2	TRBJ2-7	once	CAIRIAGGGEQYF	TGTGCCATCAGAATAGCGGGAGGAGGCGAGCAGTACTTC
TRBV18	TRBD1	TRBJ1-4	-	CASSEDYRGIGEKLFF	TGTGCCAGCTCGGAAGATTACAGGGGGATTGGGGAAAAACTGTTTTTT
TRBV11-2	TRBD2	TRBJ2-2	-	CASIELTLAGAGELFF	TGTGCCAGCATCGAGCTCACACTAGCGGGAGCCGGGGAGCTGTTTTTT
TRBV5-4	-	TRBJ2-4	-	CASSLGHPREFQAKNIQYF	TGTGCCAGCAGCTTGGGACACCCCCGAGAGTTTCAAGCCAAAAACATTCAGTACTTC
TRBV10-1	-	TRBJ1-2	-	CASSPRRYANYGYTF	TGCGCCAGCAGCCCTAGACGGTACGCTAACTATGGCTACACCTTC
TRBV6-5	-	TRBJ1-5	once	CATRADRGFNQPQHF	TGTGCCACCCGGGCGGACAGAGGGTTCAATCAGCCCCAGCATTTT
TRBV3-1/TRBV3-2	TRBD2	TRBJ2-7	-	CASSLARTSGYEQYF	TGTGCCAGCAGCTTAGCCCGGACTAGCGGTTACGAGCAGTACTTC
TRBV6-5	-	TRBJ1-1	-	CASKGSATEAFF	TGTGCCAGCAAGGGGTCAGCCACTGAAGCTTTCTTT
TRBV11-3	-	TRBJ2-5	-	CASSRRETIQETQYF	TGTGCCAGCAGCCGACGGGAGACCATTCAAGAGACCCAGTACTTC
TRBV6-5	TRBD2	TRBJ2-5	once	CASSYGAGGRETQYF	TGTGCCAGCAGTTACGGTGCGGGGGGGCGGGAGACCCAGTACTTC